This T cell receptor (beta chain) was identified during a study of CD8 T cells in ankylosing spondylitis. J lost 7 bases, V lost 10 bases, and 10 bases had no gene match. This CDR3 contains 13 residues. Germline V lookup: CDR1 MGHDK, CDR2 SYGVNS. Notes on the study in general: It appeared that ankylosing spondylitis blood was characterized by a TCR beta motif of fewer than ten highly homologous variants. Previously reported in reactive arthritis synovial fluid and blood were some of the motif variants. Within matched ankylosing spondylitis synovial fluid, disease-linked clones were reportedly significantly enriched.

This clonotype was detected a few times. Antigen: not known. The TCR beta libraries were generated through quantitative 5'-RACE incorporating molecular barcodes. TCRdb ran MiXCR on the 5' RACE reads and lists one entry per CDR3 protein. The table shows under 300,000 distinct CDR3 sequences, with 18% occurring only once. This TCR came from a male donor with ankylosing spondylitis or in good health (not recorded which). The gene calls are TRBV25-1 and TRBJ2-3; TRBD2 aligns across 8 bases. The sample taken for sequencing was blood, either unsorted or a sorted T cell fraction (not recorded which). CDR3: CATTGGRENTQYF. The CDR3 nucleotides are TGTGCCACCACGGGGGGGAGGGAGAATACGCAGTATTTT.